This T cell receptor (beta chain) is from a study of shared clonotypes between healthy human individuals. Study results and limitations: The generation probabilities recorded for non-shared clonotypes fell below those of clonotypes shared by all four donors. Naive subsets typically showed greater estimated richness than memory subsets.

On this clone itself: Antigen: not known.

From CD4+ cells came CD45RA+ naive and CD45RA-negative memory subsets. CDR1 and CDR2 from the germline V gene are MNHEY and SVGAGI. This CDR3 has 15 residues. With 1 base clipped from V and 4 bases from J, the junction kept 4 bases outside the gene matches. The method was immunoSEQ multiplex PCR; TCRdb's version includes in-frame clones alone and lacks a portion of them. Here the sample spans over a million clones, roughly 96% being singletons. V gene TRBV6-5 combines with J gene TRBJ1-2; 9 bases fit TRBD1. This TCR was recovered from a young man in good health. Sequencing was done on a sample of naive CD4+ T cells sorted from blood. Subset: CD45RA+ positively selected. The CDR3 loop is CASSYLHRGLYGYTF. The CDR3 region has the DNA TGTGCCAGCAGTTACTTGCACAGGGGGCTCTATGGCTACACCTTC.